This T cell receptor beta chain comes out of a study of T cell repertoires in cytomegalovirus infection. Germline V lookup: CDR1 SGDLS, CDR2 YYNGEE. The CDR3 has 14 amino acids. V lost 2 bases to trimming and J lost 5 bases; unmatched junction nucleotides: 4. MiXCR, applied by TCRdb to the reads, yields one record per CDR3 protein. The sample consists of hundreds of thousands of distinct CDR3 sequences, approximately 30% of them appearing once. A word on this clonotype: Antigen unknown.

This chain joins TRBV9 and TRBJ2-5; 9 bases fit TRBD2. This TCR derives from a human donor in good health (CMV status not recorded). Some clones in this sample may be carry-over from other donors' samples. The starting material was cultured CD8+ T cells from PBMCs, obtained from culture after CMV antigen stimulation. The CDR3 DNA reads TGTGCCAGCAGCGTCTTTAGCGGGGGTGAGACCCAGTACTTC. Its translation is CASSVFSGGETQYF.